The table lists the clone carrying this T cell receptor beta chain with a few counts. Its specificity is not known. cDNA reverse transcribed from extracted RNA served as the sequencing template. This table comes from immunoSEQ multiplex PCR, and its TCRdb copy is limited to in-frame clones, with some not included. Of fewer than 250,000 clones detected, roughly 57% appear once; the ten largest clones hold 0.4% to 0.55%. These data belong to a study of CD8+ T cells in alopecia areata. Looking at the study overall: At a dose of 5 to 10 mg twice daily, oral tofacitinib was given to treated patients. It was 6 to 18 months of tofacitinib, and then there were 6 months off drug. The study's findings and limits: It was lesional scalp, especially alopecia totalis/universalis, that showed higher clonality than normal scalp. It was less clear whether patients shared TCRs than it was in mice, possibly because of HLA.

The germline V gene encodes CDR1 GTSNPN and CDR2 SVGIG (reference sequence). With 2 bases removed from V and 1 base from J, the gap between germline ends came to 12 bases. The CDR3 spans 14 residues. The receptor was isolated from a human donor with alopecia areata. V is TRBV30 and J is TRBJ2-7; the D is unclear. The starting material was CD4+ T cells sorted from blood, obtained at week 0. The CDR3 spells CAWSRGRRSYEQYF. DNA of the CDR3: TGTGCCTGGAGTCGAGGACGCCGATCCTACGAGCAGTACTTC.